The TCR beta chain under discussion was sequenced for a study of T cell responses to AZD1222 COVID-19 vaccine. The study's findings and limits: Receipt of two AZD1222 doses was followed by a rise in Spike-specific TCR breadth and depth. The donor cohort was predominantly white British with a female majority, and clonal diversity may have been underestimated.

The sample holds a few counts of this clone. The antigen is undetermined. The repertoire was sequenced with immunoSEQ multiplex PCR; TCRdb's copy has only in-frame clones and lacks some. Of around 140,000 clones detected, 85% to 95% appear once; the ten largest clones hold 5.4%. Germline values: CDR1 MNHEY, CDR2 SVGAGI. The trim removed 7 bases at V and 9 bases at J, leaving 12 bases unmatched. The CDR3 extends over 14 amino acids. The receptor was isolated from an adult in good health. The sequencing used peripheral blood, collected on day 0 of AZD1222 vaccination. The chain recombines TRBV6-5 with TRBJ1-5; 7 positions match TRBD1. The CDR3 coding sequence is TGTGCCAGCAAGGGTAGGGGGCAGTTCGGGCCCCAGCATTTT. Amino acids: CASKGRGQFGPQHF.